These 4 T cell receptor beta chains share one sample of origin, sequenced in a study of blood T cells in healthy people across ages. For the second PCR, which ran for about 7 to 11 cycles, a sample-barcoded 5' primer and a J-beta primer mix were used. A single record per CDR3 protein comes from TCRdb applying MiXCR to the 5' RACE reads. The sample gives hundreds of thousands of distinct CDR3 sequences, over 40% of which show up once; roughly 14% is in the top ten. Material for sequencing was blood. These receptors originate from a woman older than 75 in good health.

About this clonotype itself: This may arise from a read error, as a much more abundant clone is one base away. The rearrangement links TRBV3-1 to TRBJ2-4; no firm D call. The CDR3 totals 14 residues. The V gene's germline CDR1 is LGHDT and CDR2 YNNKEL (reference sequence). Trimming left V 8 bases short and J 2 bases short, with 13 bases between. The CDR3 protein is CASAPVETKNIQYF. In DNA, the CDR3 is TGTGCCAGCGCCCCCGTGGAGACCAAAAACATTCAGTACTTC. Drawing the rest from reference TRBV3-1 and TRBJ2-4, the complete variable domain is DTAVSQTPKYLVTQMGNDKSIKCEQNLGHDTMYWYKQDSKKFLKIMFSYNNKELIINETVPNRFSPKSPDKAHLNLHINSLELGDSAVYFCASAPVETKNIQYFGAGTRLSVL.

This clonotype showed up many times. CDR3: CASSSQSQETQYF. The CDR3 coding sequence is TGTGCCAGCAGTTCGCAGTCCCAAGAGACCCAGTACTTC. The chain uses TRBV12-3 or TRBV12-4 and TRBJ2-5; D gene unclear. Between the trimmed V and J ends, which lost 4 bases and 1 base, there was a span of 7 bases. This CDR3 is built from 13 residues.

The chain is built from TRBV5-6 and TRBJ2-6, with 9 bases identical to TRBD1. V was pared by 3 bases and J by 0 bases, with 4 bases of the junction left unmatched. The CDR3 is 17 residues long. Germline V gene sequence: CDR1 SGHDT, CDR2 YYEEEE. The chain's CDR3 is CASSWGQGRSGANVLTF. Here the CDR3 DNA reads TGTGCCAGCAGCTGGGGACAGGGACGCTCTGGGGCCAACGTCCTGACTTTC.

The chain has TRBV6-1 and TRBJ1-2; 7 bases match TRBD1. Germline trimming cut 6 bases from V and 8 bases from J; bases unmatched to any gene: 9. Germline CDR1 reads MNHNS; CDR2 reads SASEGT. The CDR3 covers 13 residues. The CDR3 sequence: CASRPGGLAGYTF. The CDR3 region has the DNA TGTGCCAGCAGGCCAGGGGGTTTGGCCGGCTACACCTTC.